The 14 T cell receptor beta chains below all came from one sample that was sequenced in a study of human T cells and chemical hapten exposure. Via MiXCR, TCRdb re-called the 5' RACE reads, giving one row per CDR3 protein. The sample lists about 120,000 distinct CDR3 sequences; around a fifth were seen once. Sequencing started from total RNA isolated from unfractionated whole blood. The receptor set was obtained from a human donor in good health.

This sequence joins TRBV29-1 and TRBJ2-4; 7 bases agree with TRBD2. Germline CDR1 is SQVTM and CDR2 is ANQGSEA. This CDR3 is built from 13 residues. V lost 5 bases, J lost 2 bases, and 3 bases stayed unmatched. The CDR3 DNA reads as TGCAGCGTTCGCGGGGGAACCAAAAACATTCAGTACTTC. It specifies CSVRGGTKNIQYF.

The J gene is TRBJ2-2, the V gene TRBV6-4, with no clear D. The CDR3 loop spans 14 amino acids. The germline CDR1 and CDR2 sequences are MRHNA and SNTAGT. Trimming took off 4 bases at V and 4 bases at J, with 10 bases between the two ends. The CDR3 region is CASSAEWGTGELFF. The CDR3 DNA reads as TGTGCCAGCAGTGCTGAGTGGGGCACCGGGGAGCTGTTTTTT.

The chain uses TRBV29-1 and TRBJ2-1; D is perhaps TRBD1 (7 bases). Germline V gene lookup returns CDR1 SQVTM and CDR2 ANQGSEA. The germline V and J ends were trimmed by 3 bases and 8 bases, with 17 bases remaining between them. CDR3 size: 14 residues. CDR3 coding DNA: TGCAGCGTTGATAAAGGGGGCGGGGTGGATGAGCAGTTCTTC. Encoded protein: CSVDKGGGVDEQFF.

In its sample, this clonotype was seen a few times. The chain couples TRBV10-2 to TRBJ2-5; unclear D gene. CDR3 length equals 12 residues. Trimming stripped 3 bases from V and 5 bases from J, with 7 bases between. Germline V gene data show CDR1 as WSHSY and CDR2 as SAAADI. CDR3 amino acids: CASSDSVETQYF. CDR3 nucleotides: TGCGCCAGCAGTGACAGTGTTGAGACCCAGTACTTC.

The chain employs TRBV29-1 and TRBJ2-7, with a tentative D call TRBD2 (6 bases). The CDR3 has 12 residues. Trimming pared 5 bases from V and 6 bases from J, leaving 14 bases between. The germline CDR1 and CDR2 sequences are SQVTM and ANQGSEA. For the CDR3, the DNA is TGCAGCGTTACGAGCGGGCCCAGCGAGCAGTACTTC. Translation: CSVTSGPSEQYF.

The sample holds a few counts of this clonotype. The gene calls are TRBV5-1 and TRBJ2-3, with D possibly matching TRBD2 (6 bases). From germline, CDR1 is SGHRS and CDR2 YFSETQ. V gave up 4 bases and J gave up 0 bases, with 12 bases separating them. The CDR3 length is 15 residues. In nucleotides, the CDR3 is TGCGCCAGCAGCCATAGCGGAGGGAGCACAGATACGCAGTATTTT. Its protein product is CASSHSGGSTDTQYF.

This clonotype was counted between two and nine times. CDR3 in amino acids: CASSLDGGQGPAGEQFF. The CDR3 bases are TGTGCCAGCAGCTTAGACGGAGGACAGGGTCCGGCGGGTGAGCAGTTCTTC. The chain carries TRBV7-9 and TRBJ2-1; 8 bases match TRBD1. This CDR3 has 17 residues. The germline CDR1 and CDR2 sequences are SEHNR and FQNEAQ (reference sequence). Trimming took 1 base from V and 9 from J; bases not matched to a gene: 14.

This clonotype was counted only a few times. The DNA of the CDR3 is TGCAGTGCTAGAGACCCGGGACTAGCGGTCGCAGATACGCAGTATTTT. As protein: CSARDPGLAVADTQYF. V and J are TRBV20-1 and TRBJ2-3; 11 positions agree with TRBD2. Trimming took 0 bases from V and 4 from J; bases not matched to a gene: 6. Germline V CDR1 and CDR2: DFQATT, SNEGSKA (reference sequence). This CDR3 has 16 residues.

A word on this clonotype: Relative to the germline gene, one junction end is altered; a read error may explain this. This sequence joins TRBV7-7 and TRBJ2-2; D assignment may be TRBD1 or TRBD2 (5 bases each). There are 14 residues in the CDR3. Per germline, CDR1 SSHAT and CDR2 FNYEAQ (reference sequence). The CDR3 reads CASSRESQAGELFF. The CDR3 DNA reads as TGTGCTAGCAGCAGGGAGAGCCAGGCCGGGGAGCTGTTTTTT.

V gene TRBV29-1 combines with J gene TRBJ2-7; the match to TRBD2 covers 8 bases. CDR1 is SQVTM and CDR2 is ANQGSEA in the germline V gene. The junction had 15 bases not matched to a gene; V was cut back by 4 bases and J by 10 bases. The CDR3 extends over 14 amino acids. The CDR3 protein is CSVGPLSGSLEQYF. CDR3 nucleotides: TGCAGCGTTGGCCCGCTCAGCGGGAGTCTGGAACAGTACTTC.

This clonotype was observed a handful of times. V and J are TRBV2 and TRBJ1-1, with 8 bases aligning to TRBD1. Germline V gene sequence: CDR1 SNHLY, CDR2 FYNNEI. V shed 5 bases, J shed 1 base, and the junction held 3 bases outside the gene matches. This CDR3 is built from 14 residues. CDR3 protein: CASSIQGGNTEAFF. CDR3 DNA sequence: TGTGCCAGCAGTATACAGGGGGGGAACACTGAAGCTTTCTTT. Combining the CDR3 with reference TRBV2 and TRBJ1-1 gives the whole variable domain EPEVTQTPSHQVTQMGQEVILRCVPISNHLYFYWYRQILGQKVEFLVSFYNNEISEKSEIFDDQFSVERPDGSNFTLKIRSTKLEDSAMYFCASSIQGGNTEAFFGQGTRLTVV.

The V gene is TRBV11-3, the J gene TRBJ2-1; D uncertain. Germline lookup yields CDR1 SGHNT and CDR2 YENEEA. Trimming shortened V by 5 bases and J by 3 bases, and 8 bases separated the two germline ends. This CDR3 is built from 13 residues. CDR3 nucleotides: TGTGCCAGCAGCACGGACGGCTACAATGAGCAGTTCTTC. It is translated as CASSTDGYNEQFF.

This chain joins TRBV29-1 and TRBJ2-2; D possibly matches TRBD1 or TRBD2 (5 bases each). Germline V gives CDR1 SQVTM, CDR2 ANQGSEA. The germline V and J ends were trimmed by 5 bases and 5 bases, with 15 bases remaining between them. CDR3 length: 14 amino acids. CDR3 DNA: TGCAGCGTTCACCGGGACCAAGTAACCGGGGAGCTGTTTTTT. This sequence encodes CSVHRDQVTGELFF.

CDR3 nucleotide sequence: TGTGCCAGCAGTTCAGTCGGAGCGCCCAGCTCCTACAATGAGCAGTTCTTC. It translates to CASSSVGAPSSYNEQFF. The genes are TRBV28 and TRBJ2-1, with unresolved D. The V gene's germline CDR1 is MDHEN and CDR2 SYDVKM. The length of the CDR3 is 17 residues. With 4 bases removed from V and 0 bases from J, the gap between germline ends came to 16 bases.